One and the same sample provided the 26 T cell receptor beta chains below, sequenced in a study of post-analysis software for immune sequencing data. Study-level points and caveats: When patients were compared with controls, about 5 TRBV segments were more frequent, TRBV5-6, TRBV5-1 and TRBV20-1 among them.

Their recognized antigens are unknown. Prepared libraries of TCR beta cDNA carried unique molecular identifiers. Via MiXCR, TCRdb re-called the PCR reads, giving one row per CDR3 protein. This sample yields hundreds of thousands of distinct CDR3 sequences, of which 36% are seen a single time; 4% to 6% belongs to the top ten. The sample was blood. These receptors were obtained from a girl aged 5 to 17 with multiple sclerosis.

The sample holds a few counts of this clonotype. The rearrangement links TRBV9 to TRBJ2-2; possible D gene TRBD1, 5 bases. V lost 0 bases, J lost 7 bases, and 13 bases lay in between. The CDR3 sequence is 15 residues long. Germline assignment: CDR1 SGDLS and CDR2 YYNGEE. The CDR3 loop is CASSVDPGSIGELFF. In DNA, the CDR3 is TGTGCCAGCAGCGTAGACCCAGGGTCCATCGGGGAGCTGTTTTTT.

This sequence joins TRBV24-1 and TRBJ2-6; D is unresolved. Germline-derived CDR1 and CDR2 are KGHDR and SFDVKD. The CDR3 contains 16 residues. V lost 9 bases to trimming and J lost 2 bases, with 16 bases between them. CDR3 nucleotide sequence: TGTGCCACCGCTTCAGCCGGAAGGGCTGGGGCCAACGTCCTGACTTTC. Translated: CATASAGRAGANVLTF.

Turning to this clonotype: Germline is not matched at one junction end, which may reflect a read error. DNA for the CDR3: TGTGCCTGCAGTTTATCGTTTGGGTACAAAGCTTTCTTT. Translated, it gives CACSLSFGYKAFF. V usage is TRBV27 and J usage is TRBJ1-1; no definite D call. CDR1 is MNHEY, CDR2 SMNVEV, per germline (reference sequence). This CDR3 comprises 13 residues.

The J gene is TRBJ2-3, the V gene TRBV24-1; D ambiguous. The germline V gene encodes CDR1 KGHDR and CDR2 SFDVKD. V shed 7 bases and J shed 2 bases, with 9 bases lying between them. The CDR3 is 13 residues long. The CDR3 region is CATRLSATDTQYF. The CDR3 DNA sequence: TGTGCCACCAGGTTAAGCGCCACAGATACGCAGTATTTT.

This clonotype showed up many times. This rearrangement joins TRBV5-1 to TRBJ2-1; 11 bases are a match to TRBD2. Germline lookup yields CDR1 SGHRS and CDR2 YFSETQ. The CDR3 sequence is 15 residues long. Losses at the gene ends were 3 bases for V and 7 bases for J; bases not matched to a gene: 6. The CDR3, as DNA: TGCGCCAGCAGCTGGACCGGGACTAGCGGAAATGAGCAGTTCTTC. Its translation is CASSWTGTSGNEQFF. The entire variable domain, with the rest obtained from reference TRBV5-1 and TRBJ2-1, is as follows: KAGVTQTPRYLIKTRGQQVTLSCSPISGHRSVSWYQQTPGQGLQFLFEYFSETQRNKGNFPGRFSGRQFSNSRSEMNVSTLELGDSALYLCASSWTGTSGNEQFFGPGTRLTVL.

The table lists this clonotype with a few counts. The CDR3, as DNA: TGCAGTGCTAGGGTCGGACAGGGGAGGAATGAGCAGTTCTTC. Residues: CSARVGQGRNEQFF. The rearrangement links TRBV20-1 to TRBJ2-1, with 9 nucleotides matching TRBD1. After removal of 3 bases from V and 7 bases from J, the junction contained 7 bases not matched to a gene. Germline V gene data show CDR1 as DFQATT and CDR2 as SNEGSKA (reference sequence). This CDR3 comprises 14 residues.

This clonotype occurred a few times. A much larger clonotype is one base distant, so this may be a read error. CDR3 loop: CASCGGGLAGAEQYF. For the CDR3, the DNA is TGTGCCAGCTGCGGGGGCGGACTAGCGGGAGCTGAGCAGTACTTC. V and J are TRBV6-5 and TRBJ2-5; 13 nucleotides agree with TRBD2. The CDR3 consists of 15 residues. After removal of 8 bases from V and 11 bases from J, the junction contained 14 bases not matched to a gene. Germline V gene lookup returns CDR1 MNHEY and CDR2 SVGAGI.

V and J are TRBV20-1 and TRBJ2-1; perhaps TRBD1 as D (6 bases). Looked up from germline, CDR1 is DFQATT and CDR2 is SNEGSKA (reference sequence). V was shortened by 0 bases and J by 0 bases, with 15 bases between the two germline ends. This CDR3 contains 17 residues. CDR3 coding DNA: TGCAGTGCTAGAGATCTCTCTACAGGGTACTCCTACAATGAGCAGTTCTTC. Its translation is CSARDLSTGYSYNEQFF.

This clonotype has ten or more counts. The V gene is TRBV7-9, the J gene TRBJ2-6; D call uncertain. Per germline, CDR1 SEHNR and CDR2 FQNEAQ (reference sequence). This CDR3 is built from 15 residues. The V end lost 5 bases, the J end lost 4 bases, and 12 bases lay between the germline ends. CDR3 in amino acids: CASSPFQSGANVLTF. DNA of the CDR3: TGTGCCAGCAGCCCTTTCCAGTCCGGGGCCAACGTCCTGACTTTC.

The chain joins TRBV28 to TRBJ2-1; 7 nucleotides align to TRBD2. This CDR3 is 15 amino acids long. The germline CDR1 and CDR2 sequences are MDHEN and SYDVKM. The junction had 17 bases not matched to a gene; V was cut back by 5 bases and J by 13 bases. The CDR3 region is CASSGILANQETQFF. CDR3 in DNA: TGTGCCAGCAGTGGTATACTAGCGAATCAAGAGACCCAGTTCTTC.

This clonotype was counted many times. The CDR3 DNA reads as TGTGCCAGCAGTTTAAAAGGACAGGGTCTCCAGCCCCAGCATTTT. Encoded protein: CASSLKGQGLQPQHF. The rearrangement joins TRBV12-3 or TRBV12-4 to TRBJ1-5, with TRBD1 matching 8 bases. V was clipped by 2 bases and J by 7 bases; unmatched bases: 7. The CDR3 contains 15 residues.

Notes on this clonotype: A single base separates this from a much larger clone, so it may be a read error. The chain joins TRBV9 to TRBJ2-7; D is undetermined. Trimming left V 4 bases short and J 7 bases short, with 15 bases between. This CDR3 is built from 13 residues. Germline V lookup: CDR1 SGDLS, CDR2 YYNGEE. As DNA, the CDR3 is TGTGCCAGCAGCACCCGTAGGTACAATGAGCAGTACTTC. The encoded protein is CASSTRRYNEQYF.

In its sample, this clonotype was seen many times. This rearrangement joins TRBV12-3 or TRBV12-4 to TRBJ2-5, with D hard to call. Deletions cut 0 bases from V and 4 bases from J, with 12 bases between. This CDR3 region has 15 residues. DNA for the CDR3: TGTGCCAGCAGTTTAGCGCGGTTATCAGGAGAGACCCAGTACTTC. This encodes CASSLARLSGETQYF.

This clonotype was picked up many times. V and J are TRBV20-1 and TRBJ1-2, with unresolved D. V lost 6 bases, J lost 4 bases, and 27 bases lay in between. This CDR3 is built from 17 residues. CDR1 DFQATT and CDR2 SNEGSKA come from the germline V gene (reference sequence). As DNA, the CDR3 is TGCAGTGCCGGCTCCGCCCCCCTACGGTGGAAATCCTATGGCTACACCTTC. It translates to CSAGSAPLRWKSYGYTF.

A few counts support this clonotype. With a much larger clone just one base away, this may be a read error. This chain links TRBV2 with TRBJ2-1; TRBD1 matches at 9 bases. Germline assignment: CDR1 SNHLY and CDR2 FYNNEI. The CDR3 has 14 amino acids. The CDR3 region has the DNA TGTGCCGGCAGTGACGTGGGACAGGGAGGTGAGCAGTTCTTC. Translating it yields CAGSDVGQGGEQFF. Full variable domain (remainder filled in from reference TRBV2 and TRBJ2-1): EPEVTQTPSHQVTQMGQEVILRCVPISNHLYFYWYRQILGQKVEFLVSFYNNEISEKSEIFDDQFSVERPDGSNFTLKIRSTKLEDSAMYFCAGSDVGQGGEQFFGPGTRLTVL.

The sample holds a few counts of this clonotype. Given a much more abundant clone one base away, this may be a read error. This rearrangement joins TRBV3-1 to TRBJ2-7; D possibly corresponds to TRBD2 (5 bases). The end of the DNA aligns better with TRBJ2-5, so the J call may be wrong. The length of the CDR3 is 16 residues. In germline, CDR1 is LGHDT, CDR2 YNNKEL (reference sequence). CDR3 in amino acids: CASSQDWSSRRETQYF. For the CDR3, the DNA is TGTGCCAGCAGCCAAGACTGGTCCAGCAGGAGGGAGACCCAGTACTTC.

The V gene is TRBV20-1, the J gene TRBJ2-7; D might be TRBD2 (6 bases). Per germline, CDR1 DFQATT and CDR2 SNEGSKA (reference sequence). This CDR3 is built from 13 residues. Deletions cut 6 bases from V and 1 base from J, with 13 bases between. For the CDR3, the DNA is TGCAGTGCCCACGGGACTCGATCCTACGAGCAGTACTTC. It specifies CSAHGTRSYEQYF.

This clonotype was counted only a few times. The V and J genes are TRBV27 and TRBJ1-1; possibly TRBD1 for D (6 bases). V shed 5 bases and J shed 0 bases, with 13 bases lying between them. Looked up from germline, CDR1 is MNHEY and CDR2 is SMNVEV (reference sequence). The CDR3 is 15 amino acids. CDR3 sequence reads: CASSPHRDLNTEAFF. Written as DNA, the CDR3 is TGTGCCAGCAGTCCCCACAGGGATTTGAACACTGAAGCTTTCTTT.

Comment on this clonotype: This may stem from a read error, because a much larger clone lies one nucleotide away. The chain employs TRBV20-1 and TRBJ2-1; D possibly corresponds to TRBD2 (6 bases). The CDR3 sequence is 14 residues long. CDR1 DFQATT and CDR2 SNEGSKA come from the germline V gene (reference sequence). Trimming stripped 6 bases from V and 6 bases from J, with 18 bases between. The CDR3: CSAYLVGGANEQFF. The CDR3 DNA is TGCAGTGCGTACCTAGTGGGGGGAGCCAATGAGCAGTTCTTC.

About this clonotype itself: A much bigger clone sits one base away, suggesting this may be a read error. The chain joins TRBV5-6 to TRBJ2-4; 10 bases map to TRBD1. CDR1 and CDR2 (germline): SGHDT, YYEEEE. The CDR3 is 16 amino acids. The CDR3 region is CTSSPSWGTGENIQYF. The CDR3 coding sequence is TGTACCAGCAGCCCCTCGTGGGGGACAGGGGAAAACATTCAGTACTTC.

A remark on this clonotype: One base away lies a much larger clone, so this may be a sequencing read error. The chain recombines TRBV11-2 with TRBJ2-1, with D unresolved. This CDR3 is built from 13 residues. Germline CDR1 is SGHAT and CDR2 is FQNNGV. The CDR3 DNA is TGTGTCAGCAGCTCCCGGAACTACAATGAGCAGTTCTTC. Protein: CVSSSRNYNEQFF.

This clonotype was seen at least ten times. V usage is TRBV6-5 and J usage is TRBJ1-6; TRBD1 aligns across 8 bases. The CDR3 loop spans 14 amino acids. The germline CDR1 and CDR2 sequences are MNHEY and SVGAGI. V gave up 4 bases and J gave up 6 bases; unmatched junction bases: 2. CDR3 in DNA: TGTGCCAGCAGTTGGGGACAGGCTAATTCACCCCTCCACTTT. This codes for CASSWGQANSPLHF.

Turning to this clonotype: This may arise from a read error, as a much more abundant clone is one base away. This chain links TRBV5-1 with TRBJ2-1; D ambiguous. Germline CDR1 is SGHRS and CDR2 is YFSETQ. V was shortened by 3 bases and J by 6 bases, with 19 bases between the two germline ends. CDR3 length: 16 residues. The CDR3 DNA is TGCGCCAGCAGCTCGGGCCTAGACCGTCCCCGCAATGAGCAGTTCTTC. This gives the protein CASSSGLDRPRNEQFF.

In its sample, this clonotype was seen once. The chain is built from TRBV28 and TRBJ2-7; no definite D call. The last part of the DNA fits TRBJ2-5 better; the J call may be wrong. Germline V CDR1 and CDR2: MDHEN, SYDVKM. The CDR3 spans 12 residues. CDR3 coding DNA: TGTGCCAGCAGTTCAGTTCGGGAGACCCAGTACTTC. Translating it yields CASSSVRETQYF.

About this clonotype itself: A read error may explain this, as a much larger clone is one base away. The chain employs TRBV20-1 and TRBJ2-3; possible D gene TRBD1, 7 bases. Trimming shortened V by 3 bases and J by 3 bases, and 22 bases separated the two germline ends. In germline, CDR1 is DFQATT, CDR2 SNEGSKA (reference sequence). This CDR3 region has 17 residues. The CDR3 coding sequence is TGCAGTGCTAGGGTGGGGCTAGCGAGGGGGCGTACAGATACGCAGTATTTT. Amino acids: CSARVGLARGRTDTQYF.

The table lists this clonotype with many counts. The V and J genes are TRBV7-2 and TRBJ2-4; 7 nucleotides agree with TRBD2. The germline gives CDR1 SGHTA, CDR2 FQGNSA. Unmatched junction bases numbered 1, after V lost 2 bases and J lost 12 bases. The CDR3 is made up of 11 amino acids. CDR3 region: CASSLRDYQYF. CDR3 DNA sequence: TGTGCCAGCAGCTTAAGGGACTATCAGTACTTC.